The sequence of this TCR beta chain was determined in a study of T cell clonotyping in hematopoietic cell transplantation. The study's findings and limits: Without cell sorting, CD4 versus CD8 contributions remain unresolved.

As regards this clone: The antigen is unknown.

Produced via immunoSEQ multiplex PCR; TCRdb's table is partial and in-frame only. In the table there are approximately 6,200 clones, 77% of which are singletons. The germline V and J ends were trimmed by 1 base and 4 bases, with 11 bases remaining between them. Looked up from germline, CDR1 is SGDLS and CDR2 is YYNGEE. The CDR3 covers 14 residues. This sequence was found in a female patient aged 30 to 40 who had an allogeneic stem cell transplant, so the T cells may come from the graft donor. Some clones in this sample may be carry-over from other donors' samples. The starting material was PBMCs, obtained 100 days after allogeneic stem cell transplant. The chain couples TRBV9 to TRBJ1-2; the D is unclear. In nucleotides, the CDR3 is TGTGCCAGCAGCGTAAGTGGCCTACCCTATGGCTACACCTTC. This codes for CASSVSGLPYGYTF.